What follows are 7 T cell receptor beta chains derived from one specimen sequenced in a study. TCRdb reanalysed the RT-PCR reads using MiXCR and keeps one entry per CDR3 protein. The sample includes about 700,000 distinct CDR3 sequences, 14% seen only once; the top ten take roughly 3.6%. The sequenced sample was memory CD4+ T cells from blood. These receptors originate from a female donor in good health, serving as a healthy control.

This clonotype occurred many times. This rearrangement joins TRBV29-1 to TRBJ2-7, with D possibly TRBD1 on 6 matching bases. The CDR3 contains 17 residues. The V end was cut by 1 base, the J end by 5 bases, with 24 bases between. Germline loops: CDR1 SQVTM, CDR2 ANQGSEA. The CDR3 DNA reads TGCAGCGTTGAAGGTTTTCGTGGCGGAGACAGGCGGAACGAGCAGTACTTC. It specifies CSVEGFRGGDRRNEQYF.

This chain joins TRBV18 and TRBJ1-1; D may be TRBD1 (5 bases). Looked up from germline, CDR1 is KGHSH and CDR2 is LQKENI. CDR3 length: 16 residues. Trimming took off 3 bases at V and 6 bases at J, with 20 bases between the two ends. The CDR3 DNA reads as TGTGCCAGCTCACCCGGGGGGAGCGGGCTGCTTCCTGAAGCTTTCTTT. Residues: CASSPGGSGLLPEAFF.

This clonotype was observed a handful of times. The rearrangement joins TRBV18 to TRBJ2-7; D ambiguous. With 3 bases removed from V and 0 bases from J, the gap between germline ends came to 12 bases. Germline values: CDR1 KGHSH, CDR2 LQKENI. The CDR3 sequence is 15 residues long. CDR3 sequence: CASSPYERSSYEQYF. CDR3 DNA sequence: TGTGCCAGCTCACCTTACGAGAGGAGCTCCTACGAGCAGTACTTC.

The chain has TRBV20-1 and TRBJ1-4; D is perhaps TRBD1 (5 bases). V lost 3 bases to trimming and J lost 0 bases, with 5 bases between them. The CDR3 contains 13 residues. Germline CDR1 DFQATT, CDR2 SNEGSKA (reference sequence). The DNA for the CDR3 is TGCAGTGCTAGGACAGCAACTAATGAAAAACTGTTTTTT. Translation gives CSARTATNEKLFF.

The J gene is TRBJ1-3, the V gene TRBV18; a weak D match, TRBD1 (5 bases). This CDR3 spans 16 amino acids. Germline V gives CDR1 KGHSH, CDR2 LQKENI. The V and J ends lost 3 bases and 4 bases respectively, with 16 bases between them. DNA of the CDR3: TGTGCCAGCTCACCTACCACACTCCGGACAGGAAACACCATATATTTT. Protein sequence: CASSPTTLRTGNTIYF.

The chain carries TRBV11-2 and TRBJ2-2; D gene ambiguous. Trimming pared 2 bases from V and 2 bases from J, leaving 15 bases between. Looked up from germline, CDR1 is SGHAT and CDR2 is FQNNGV. The CDR3 is made up of 17 amino acids. CDR3: CASSLTFTGSNTGELFF. CDR3 coding DNA: TGTGCCAGCAGCTTAACTTTTACTGGTAGTAACACCGGGGAGCTGTTTTTT.

At least ten counts were recorded for this clonotype. The V and J genes are TRBV5-1 and TRBJ2-7; a weak D match, TRBD1 (6 bases). CDR1 is SGHRS, CDR2 YFSETQ, per germline. The CDR3 is 15 amino acids. Between the trimmed V and J ends, which lost 5 bases and 6 bases, there was a span of 21 bases. The CDR3 DNA reads as TGCGCCAGCAGGGGTCAGGGGACCCCATCTGGCGAGCAGTACTTC. Its translation is CASRGQGTPSGEQYF.